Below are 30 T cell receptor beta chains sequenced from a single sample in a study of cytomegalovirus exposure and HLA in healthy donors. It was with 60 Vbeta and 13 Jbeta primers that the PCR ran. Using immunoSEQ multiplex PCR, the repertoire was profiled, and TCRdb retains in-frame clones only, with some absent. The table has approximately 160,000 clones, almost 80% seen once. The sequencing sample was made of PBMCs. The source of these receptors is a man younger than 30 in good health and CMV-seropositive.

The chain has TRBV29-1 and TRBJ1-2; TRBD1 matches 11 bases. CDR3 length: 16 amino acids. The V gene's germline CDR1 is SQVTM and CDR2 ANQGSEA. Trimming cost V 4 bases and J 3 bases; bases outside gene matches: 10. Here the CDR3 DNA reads TGCAGCGTTGCATCCGGGACAGGGGGAGATTACTATGGCTACACCTTC. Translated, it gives CSVASGTGGDYYGYTF.

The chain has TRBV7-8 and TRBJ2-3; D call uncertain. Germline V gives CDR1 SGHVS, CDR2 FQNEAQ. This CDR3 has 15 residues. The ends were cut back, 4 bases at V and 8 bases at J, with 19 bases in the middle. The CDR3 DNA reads TGTGCCAGCAGCTCGTACTCCGGTCTCTCGGTTACGCAGTATTTT. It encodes CASSSYSGLSVTQYF.

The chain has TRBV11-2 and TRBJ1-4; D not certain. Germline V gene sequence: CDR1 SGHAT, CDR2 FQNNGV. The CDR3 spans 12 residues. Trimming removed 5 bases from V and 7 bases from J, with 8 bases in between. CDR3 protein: CASSHRFEKLFF. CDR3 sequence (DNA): TGTGCCAGCAGCCACCGGTTTGAAAAACTGTTTTTT.

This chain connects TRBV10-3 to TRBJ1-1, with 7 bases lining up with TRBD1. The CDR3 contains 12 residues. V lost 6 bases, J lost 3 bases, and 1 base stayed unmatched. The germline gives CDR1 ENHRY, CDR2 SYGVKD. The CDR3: CAIRDRDTEAFF. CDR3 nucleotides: TGTGCCATCAGAGACAGGGACACTGAAGCTTTCTTT.

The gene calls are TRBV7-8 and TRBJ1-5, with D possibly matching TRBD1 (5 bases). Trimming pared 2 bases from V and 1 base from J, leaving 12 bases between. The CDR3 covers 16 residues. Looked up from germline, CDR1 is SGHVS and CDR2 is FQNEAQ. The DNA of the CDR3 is TGTGCCAGCAGCTTATTGGGGGGAGGGAGCAATCAGCCCCAGCATTTT. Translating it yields CASSLLGGGSNQPQHF.

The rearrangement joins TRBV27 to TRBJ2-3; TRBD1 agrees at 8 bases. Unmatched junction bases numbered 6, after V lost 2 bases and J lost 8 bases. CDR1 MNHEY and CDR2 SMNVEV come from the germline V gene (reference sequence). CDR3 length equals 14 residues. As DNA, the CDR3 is TGTGCCAGCAGTTTAACGACGGACAGGGCTACGCAGTATTTT. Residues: CASSLTTDRATQYF.

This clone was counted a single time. CDR3 region: CASSIVGDTEAFF. For the CDR3, the DNA is TGTGCCAGTAGTATCGTAGGGGACACTGAAGCTTTCTTT. The V and J genes are TRBV19 and TRBJ1-1; weak D call: TRBD1 (5 bases). The CDR3 sequence is 13 residues long. The V gene's germline CDR1 is LNHDA and CDR2 SQIVND (reference sequence). V lost 3 bases and J lost 3, with 8 bases in between.

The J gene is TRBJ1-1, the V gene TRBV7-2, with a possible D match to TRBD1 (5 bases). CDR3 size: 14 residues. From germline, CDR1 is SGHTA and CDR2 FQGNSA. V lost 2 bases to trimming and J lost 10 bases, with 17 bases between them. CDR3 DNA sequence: TGTGCCAGCAGCTTATTCGGCAGAGTAGGGGTAGCTTTCTTT. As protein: CASSLFGRVGVAFF.

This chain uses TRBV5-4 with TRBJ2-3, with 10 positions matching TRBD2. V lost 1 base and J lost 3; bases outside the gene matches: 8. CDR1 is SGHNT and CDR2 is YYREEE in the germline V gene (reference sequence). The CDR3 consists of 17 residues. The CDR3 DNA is TGTGCCAGCAGCTTGAAAGCGGGAGGGCTCTCGACAGATACGCAGTATTTT. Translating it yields CASSLKAGGLSTDTQYF.

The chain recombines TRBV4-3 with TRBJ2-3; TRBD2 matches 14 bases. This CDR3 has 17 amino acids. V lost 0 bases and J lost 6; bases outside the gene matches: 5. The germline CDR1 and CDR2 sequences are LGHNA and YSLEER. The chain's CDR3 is CASSQDRRLAGGDTQYF. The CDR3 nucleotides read TGCGCCAGCAGCCAAGACCGTCGACTAGCGGGAGGGGATACGCAGTATTTT.

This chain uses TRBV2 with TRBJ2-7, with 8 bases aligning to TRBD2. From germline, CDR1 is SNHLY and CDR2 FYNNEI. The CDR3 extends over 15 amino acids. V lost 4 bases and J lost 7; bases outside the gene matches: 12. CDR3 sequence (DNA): TGTGCCAGCAGTGTAGAACTAGCGGCACCCGGGGAGCAGTACTTC. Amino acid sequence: CASSVELAAPGEQYF.

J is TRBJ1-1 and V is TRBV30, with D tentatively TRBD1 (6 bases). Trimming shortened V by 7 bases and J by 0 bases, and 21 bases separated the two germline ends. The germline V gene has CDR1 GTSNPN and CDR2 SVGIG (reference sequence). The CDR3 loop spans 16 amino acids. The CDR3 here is CALQRGGGIMNTEAFF. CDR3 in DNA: TGTGCCTTGCAAAGGGGGGGCGGAATAATGAACACTGAAGCTTTCTTT.

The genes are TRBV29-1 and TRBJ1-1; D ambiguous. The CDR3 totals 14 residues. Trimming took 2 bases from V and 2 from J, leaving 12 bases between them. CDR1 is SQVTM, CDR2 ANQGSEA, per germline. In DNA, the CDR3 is TGCAGCGTTGAAAGTCCGGGGTCAAACACTGAAGCTTTCTTT. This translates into CSVESPGSNTEAFF.

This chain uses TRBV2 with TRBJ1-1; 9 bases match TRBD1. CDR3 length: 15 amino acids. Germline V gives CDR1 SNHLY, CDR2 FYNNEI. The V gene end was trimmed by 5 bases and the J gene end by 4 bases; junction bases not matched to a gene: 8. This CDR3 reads CASSKIQGASTEAFF. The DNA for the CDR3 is TGTGCCAGCAGTAAAATACAGGGGGCCAGCACTGAAGCTTTCTTT.

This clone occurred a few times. The CDR3 here is CASSPRQGAWNGYTF. CDR3 coding DNA: TGTGCCAGCAGTCCTAGACAGGGGGCTTGGAACGGCTACACCTTC. The chain couples TRBV2 to TRBJ1-2, with 10 bases fitting TRBD1. This CDR3 spans 15 amino acids. CDR1 is SNHLY and CDR2 is FYNNEI in the germline V gene. Trimming removed 5 bases from V and 8 bases from J; junction bases left unmatched: 11.

CDR3 nucleotides: TGCAGCGTTGAAGATTCTGGGGGCACCAACGAGCAGTACTTC. Amino acids: CSVEDSGGTNEQYF. The chain carries TRBV29-1 and TRBJ2-5, with a weak D call TRBD1 (6 bases). Judging by the DNA end, TRBJ2-7 fits better; the J call may be wrong. Germline loops: CDR1 SQVTM, CDR2 ANQGSEA. There are 14 residues in the CDR3.

The CDR3 loop is CASSLGGRSSYEQYF. CDR3 coding DNA: TGTGCCAGCAGCTTAGGGGGCCGGAGCTCCTACGAGCAGTACTTC. V and J are TRBV11-2 and TRBJ2-7; weak D call: TRBD1 (5 bases). Per the germline V gene, CDR1 is SGHAT and CDR2 is FQNNGV. Deletions cut 1 base from V and 0 bases from J, with 10 bases between. This CDR3 has 15 amino acids.

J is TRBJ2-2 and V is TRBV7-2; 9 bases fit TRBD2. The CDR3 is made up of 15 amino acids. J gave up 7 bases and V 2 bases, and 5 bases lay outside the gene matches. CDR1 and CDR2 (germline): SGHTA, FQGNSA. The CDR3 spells CASSLRLAGYGELFF. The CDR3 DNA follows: TGTGCCAGCAGCTTACGGCTAGCGGGATACGGGGAGCTGTTTTTT.

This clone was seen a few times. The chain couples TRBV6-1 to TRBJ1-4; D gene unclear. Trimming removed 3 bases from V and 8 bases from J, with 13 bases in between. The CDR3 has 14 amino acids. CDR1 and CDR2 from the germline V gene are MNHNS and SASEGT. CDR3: CASSEGRVEEKLFF. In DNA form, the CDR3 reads TGTGCCAGCAGTGAGGGGAGGGTTGAAGAAAAACTGTTTTTT.

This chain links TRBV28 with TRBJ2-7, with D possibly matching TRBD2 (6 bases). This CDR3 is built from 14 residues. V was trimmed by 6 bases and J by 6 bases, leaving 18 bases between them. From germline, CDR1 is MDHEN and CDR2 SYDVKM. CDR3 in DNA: TGTGCCAGCAGGGAGGGGACCCCCGAGCTCGAGCAGTACTTC. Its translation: CASREGTPELEQYF.

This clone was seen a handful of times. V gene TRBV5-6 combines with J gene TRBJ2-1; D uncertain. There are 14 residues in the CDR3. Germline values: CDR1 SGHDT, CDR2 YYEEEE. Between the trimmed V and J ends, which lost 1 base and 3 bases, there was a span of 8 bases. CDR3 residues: CASSLPSDYNEQFF. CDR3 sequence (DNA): TGTGCCAGCAGCTTGCCCTCAGACTACAATGAGCAGTTCTTC.

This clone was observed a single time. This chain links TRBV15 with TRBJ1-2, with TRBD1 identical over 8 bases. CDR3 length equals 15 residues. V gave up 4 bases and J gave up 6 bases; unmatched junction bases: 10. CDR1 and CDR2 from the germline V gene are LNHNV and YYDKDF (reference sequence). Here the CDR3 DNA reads TGTGCCACCAGCACATTATCCCAGGGGGCAGATGGCTACACCTTC. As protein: CATSTLSQGADGYTF.

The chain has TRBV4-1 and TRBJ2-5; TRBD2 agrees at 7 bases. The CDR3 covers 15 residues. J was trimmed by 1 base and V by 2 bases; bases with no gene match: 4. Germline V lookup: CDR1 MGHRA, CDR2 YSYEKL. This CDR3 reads CASSQLGGIQETQYF. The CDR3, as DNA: TGCGCCAGCAGCCAACTGGGGGGGATCCAAGAGACCCAGTACTTC.

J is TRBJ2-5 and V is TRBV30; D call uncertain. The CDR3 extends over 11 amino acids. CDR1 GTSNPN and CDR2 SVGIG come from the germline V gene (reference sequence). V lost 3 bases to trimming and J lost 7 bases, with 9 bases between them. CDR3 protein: CAWSKPGTQYF. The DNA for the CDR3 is TGTGCCTGGAGCAAACCGGGGACCCAGTACTTC.

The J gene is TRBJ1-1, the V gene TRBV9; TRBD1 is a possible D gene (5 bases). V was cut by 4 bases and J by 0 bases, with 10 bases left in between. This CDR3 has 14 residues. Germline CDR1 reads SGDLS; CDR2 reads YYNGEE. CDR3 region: CASSLGTLNTEAFF. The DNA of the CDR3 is TGTGCCAGCAGCCTGGGGACTTTGAACACTGAAGCTTTCTTT.

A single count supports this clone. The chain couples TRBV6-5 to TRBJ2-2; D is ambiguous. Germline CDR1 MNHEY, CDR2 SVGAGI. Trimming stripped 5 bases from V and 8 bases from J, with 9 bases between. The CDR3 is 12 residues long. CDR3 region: CASSLPWGELFF. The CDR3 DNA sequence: TGTGCCAGCAGTCTACCGTGGGGGGAGCTGTTTTTT.

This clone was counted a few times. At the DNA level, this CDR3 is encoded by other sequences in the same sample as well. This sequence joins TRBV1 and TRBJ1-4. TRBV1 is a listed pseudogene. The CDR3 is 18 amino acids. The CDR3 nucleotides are TGCACCAGCAGCCACCCCGGGTTGAGGCCCCCACGAAAGGAAAAACTGTTTTTT. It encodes CTSSHPGLRPPRKEKLFF.

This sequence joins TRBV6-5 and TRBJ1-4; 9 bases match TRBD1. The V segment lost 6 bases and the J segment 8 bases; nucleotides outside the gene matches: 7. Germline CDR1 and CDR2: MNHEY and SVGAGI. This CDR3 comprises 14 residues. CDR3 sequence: CASSPQGANEKLFF. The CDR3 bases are TGTGCCAGCAGCCCACAGGGGGCGAACGAAAAACTGTTTTTT.

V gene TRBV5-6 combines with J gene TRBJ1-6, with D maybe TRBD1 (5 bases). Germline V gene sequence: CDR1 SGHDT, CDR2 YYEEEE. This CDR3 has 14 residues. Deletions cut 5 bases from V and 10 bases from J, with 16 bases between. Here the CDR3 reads CASRGGQGESPLHF. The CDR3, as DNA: TGTGCCAGCAGAGGAGGGCAGGGAGAATCACCCCTCCACTTT.

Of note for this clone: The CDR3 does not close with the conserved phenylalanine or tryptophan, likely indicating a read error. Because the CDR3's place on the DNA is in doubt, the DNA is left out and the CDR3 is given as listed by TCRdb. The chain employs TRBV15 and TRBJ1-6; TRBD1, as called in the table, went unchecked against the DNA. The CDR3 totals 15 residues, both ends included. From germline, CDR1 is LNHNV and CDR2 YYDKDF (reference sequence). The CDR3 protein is CATSRDRGRNSPLLL.